The rows below give T cell receptor beta chains drawn from one sample of a study of PD-1 blockade in classical Hodgkin lymphoma. The table came from immunoSEQ multiplex PCR; TCRdb's copy has only in-frame clones and leaves some out. Seen here are around 31,000 clones, roughly four fifths observed once, and the top ten hold about a sixth. Sequenced material: peripheral blood mononuclear cells (PBMCs), taken before the fourth cycle of nivolumab. Source of these receptors: a human donor with classical Hodgkin lymphoma. Both conserved end residues are part of each CDR3. A D gene is named only where the DNA matches it firmly. Clone size, where shown, is once, few, many, or a class for clones that have expanded.

V: TRBV2
size: .
D: .
J: TRBJ2-1
CDR3: CASSGAQGPYNEQFF
DNA: TGTGCCAGCAGTGGTGCGCAGGGCCCCTACAATGAGCAGTTCTTC

V: TRBV4-2
size: .
D: TRBD2
J: TRBJ2-7
CDR3: CASSQAGGEQYF
DNA: TGTGCCAGCAGCCAGGCGGGAGGCGAGCAGTACTTC

V: TRBV7-2
size: .
D: .
J: TRBJ1-1
CDR3: CASSNPRPRGMNTEAFF
DNA: TGTGCCAGCAGCAACCCGCGCCCCAGGGGTATGAACACTGAAGCTTTCTTT

V: TRBV30
size: .
D: .
J: TRBJ1-1
CDR3: CAWTPNENTEAFF
DNA: TGTGCCTGGACCCCAAACGAGAACACTGAAGCTTTCTTT

V: TRBV28
size: .
D: .
J: TRBJ1-2
CDR3: CASWRGRNYGYTF
DNA: TGTGCCAGCTGGAGGGGCAGGAACTATGGCTACACCTTC

V: TRBV6-5
size: .
D: TRBD1
J: TRBJ1-5
CDR3: CASSYRQGNQPQHF
DNA: TGTGCCAGCAGTTATCGACAGGGGAATCAGCCCCAGCATTTT

V: TRBV5-5
size: few
D: .
J: TRBJ2-5
CDR3: CASSLTSWEETQYF
DNA: TGTGCCAGCAGCTTGACCTCCTGGGAGGAGACCCAGTACTTC

V: TRBV6-4
size: .
D: .
J: TRBJ1-1
CDR3: CASRDSMNTEAFF
DNA: TGTGCCAGCAGGGACAGCATGAACACTGAAGCTTTCTTT

V: TRBV4-3
size: .
D: .
J: TRBJ2-3
CDR3: CASSQDTGDRTDTQYF
DNA: TGCGCCAGCAGCCAAGATACAGGCGACCGCACAGATACGCAGTATTTT

V: TRBV2
size: .
D: TRBD2
J: TRBJ2-2
CDR3: CASSFLAENTGELFF
DNA: TGTGCCAGCAGCTTCCTAGCGGAGAACACCGGGGAGCTGTTTTTT

V: TRBV5-1
size: .
D: .
J: TRBJ2-2
CDR3: CASSEIGNTGELFF
DNA: TGCGCCAGCAGCGAAATAGGGAACACCGGGGAGCTGTTTTTT

V: TRBV29-1
size: .
D: TRBD2
J: TRBJ2-7
CDR3: CSVGTSGGYEQYF
DNA: TGCAGCGTCGGGACTAGCGGGGGCTACGAGCAGTACTTC

V: TRBV6-6
size: .
D: .
J: TRBJ1-1
CDR3: CASSYVGPSSTEAFF
DNA: TGTGCCAGCAGTTACGTTGGACCCTCGAGCACTGAAGCTTTCTTT

V: TRBV4-3
size: .
D: .
J: TRBJ1-4
CDR3: CASSQDWPPGWEKLFF
DNA: TGCGCCAGCAGCCAAGATTGGCCACCGGGGTGGGAAAAACTGTTTTTT

V: TRBV27
size: .
D: .
J: TRBJ2-5
CDR3: CASSSWTAQETQYF
DNA: TGTGCCAGCAGTTCTTGGACAGCCCAAGAGACCCAGTACTTC

V: TRBV28
size: few
D: .
J: TRBJ2-7
CDR3: CASSFGESSYEQYF
DNA: TGTGCCAGCAGTTTCGGGGAGAGCTCCTACGAGCAGTACTTC

V: TRBV7-6
size: .
D: .
J: TRBJ2-2
CDR3: CASSPAVLGAGELFF
DNA: TGTGCCAGCAGCCCCGCGGTTTTGGGCGCCGGGGAGCTGTTTTTT

V: TRBV10-3
size: .
D: .
J: TRBJ1-4
CDR3: CAISVGVFEKLFF
DNA: TGTGCCATCAGTGTCGGAGTTTTCGAAAAACTGTTTTTT

V: TRBV11-1
size: .
D: .
J: TRBJ1-1
CDR3: CASSIRRGTEAFF
DNA: TGTGCCAGCAGCATCAGGAGGGGGACTGAAGCTTTCTTT

V: TRBV5-1
size: .
D: TRBD1
J: TRBJ2-3
CDR3: CASSLDGQGTDTQYF
DNA: TGCGCCAGCAGCTTGGACGGACAGGGGACAGATACGCAGTATTTT

V: TRBV7-2
size: once
D: .
J: TRBJ1-1
CDR3: CASSRNRVMNTEAFF
DNA: TGTGCCAGCAGCCGAAACAGGGTCATGAACACTGAAGCTTTCTTT

V: TRBV5-1
size: .
D: TRBD1
J: TRBJ2-3
CDR3: CASGTDLLSTDTQYF
DNA: TGCGCCAGCGGGACAGACCTCCTTAGCACAGATACGCAGTATTTT

V: TRBV5-4
size: .
D: .
J: TRBJ2-4
CDR3: CASSLDGGHIKNIQYF
DNA: TGTGCCAGCAGCTTGGATGGGGGACACATCAAAAACATTCAGTACTTC

V: TRBV7-2
size: .
D: TRBD1
J: TRBJ1-4
CDR3: CASSETGGSGKLFF
DNA: TGTGCCAGCAGCGAAACAGGGGGTTCGGGAAAACTGTTTTTT

V: TRBV19
size: .
D: TRBD2
J: TRBJ2-3
CDR3: CASSPAGLAGDTQYF
DNA: TGTGCCAGTAGTCCCGCGGGACTAGCGGGCGATACGCAGTATTTT

V: TRBV4-1
size: .
D: .
J: TRBJ1-3
CDR3: CASSHAAGTARFGNTIYF
DNA: TGCGCCAGCAGCCACGCAGCCGGCACAGCCCGATTCGGAAACACCATATATTTT

V: TRBV14
size: .
D: .
J: TRBJ1-1
CDR3: CASSQWGGRGGTEAFF
DNA: TGTGCCAGCAGCCAATGGGGAGGGCGGGGTGGCACTGAAGCTTTCTTT

V: TRBV19
size: .
D: .
J: TRBJ2-3
CDR3: CASSMRGTDTQYF
DNA: TGTGCCAGTAGTATGCGAGGGACAGATACGCAGTATTTT

V: TRBV9
size: .
D: .
J: TRBJ1-3
CDR3: CASSADSGNTIYF
DNA: TGTGCCAGCAGCGCCGACTCTGGAAACACCATATATTTT

V: TRBV7-2
size: .
D: TRBD1
J: TRBJ1-5
CDR3: CASSLGGQGNQPQHF
DNA: TGTGCCAGCAGCTTAGGGGGACAGGGGAATCAGCCCCAGCATTTT

V: TRBV18
size: .
D: .
J: TRBJ1-1
CDR3: CASSPAIGFMNTEAFF
DNA: TGTGCCAGCTCACCTGCTATCGGGTTCATGAACACTGAAGCTTTCTTT

V: TRBV2
size: .
D: TRBD1
J: TRBJ1-2
CDR3: CASRPTGDNGYTF
DNA: TGTGCCAGCAGGCCCACAGGGGATAATGGCTACACCTTC

V: TRBV12-5
size: .
D: .
J: TRBJ1-1
CDR3: CASGSDGQNTEAFF
DNA: TGTGCTAGTGGTTCAGATGGCCAGAACACTGAAGCTTTCTTT

V: TRBV4-1
size: .
D: .
J: TRBJ2-2
CDR3: CASSQESSPLTGELFF
DNA: TGCGCCAGCAGCCAAGAGTCATCACCGCTCACCGGGGAGCTGTTTTTT

V: TRBV7-9
size: .
D: .
J: TRBJ1-1
CDR3: CASSPVRSNLPLNTEAFF
DNA: TGTGCCAGCAGCCCCGTCCGGTCGAACCTTCCCCTGAACACTGAAGCTTTCTTT

V: TRBV11-3
size: .
D: .
J: TRBJ2-3
CDR3: CASSASARADTQYF
DNA: TGTGCCAGCAGCGCCAGCGCTAGGGCAGATACGCAGTATTTT

V: TRBV9
size: .
D: .
J: TRBJ2-2
CDR3: CASSGDRGELFF
DNA: TGTGCCAGCAGCGGTGACAGGGGGGAGCTGTTTTTT

V: TRBV9
size: once
D: .
J: TRBJ1-2
CDR3: CVSSVDKDTVNYGYTF
DNA: TGTGTCAGCAGCGTAGATAAGGACACTGTTAACTATGGCTACACCTTC

V: TRBV4-1
size: .
D: .
J: TRBJ2-1
CDR3: CASSQGGGPYNEQFF
DNA: TGCGCCAGCAGCCAAGGGGGGGGCCCCTACAATGAGCAGTTCTTC